The 25 T cell receptor beta chains given below trace back to one sample, sequenced in a study of T-cell reconstitution after alpha-beta-depleted transplantation in children. Molecular barcoding with unique molecular identifiers was used for the TCRbeta library. TCRdb processed the PCR reads anew with MiXCR; each CDR3 protein has one entry. The data hold approximately 110,000 distinct CDR3 sequences, with more than 20% observed a single time. The sample in question was PBMCs, mostly from graft donor cells, obtained 180 days after TCRalphabeta/CD19-depleted stem cell transplant. These receptors came from a male patient aged 2 to 10 who had a stem cell transplant for chronic granulomatous disease, so the T cells may come from the graft donor.

The V call is TRBV15, the J call TRBJ2-5, with D uncertain. Germline-derived CDR1 and CDR2 are LNHNV and YYDKDF (reference sequence). The length of the CDR3 is 17 residues. Trimming took off 0 bases at V and 0 bases at J, with 14 bases between the two ends. CDR3 protein: CATSRDRVAIYQETQYF. The CDR3 DNA reads as TGTGCCACCAGCAGAGATCGTGTAGCAATCTACCAAGAGACCCAGTACTTC.

The chain couples TRBV7-8 to TRBJ2-3; 7 nucleotides line up with TRBD2. V gave up 2 bases and J gave up 6 bases; unmatched junction bases: 8. Germline V gene lookup returns CDR1 SGHVS and CDR2 FQNEAQ. This CDR3 region has 15 residues. The chain's CDR3 is CASSLRGGQEDTQYF. The CDR3 DNA follows: TGTGCCAGCAGCTTAAGGGGAGGGCAGGAGGATACGCAGTATTTT.

The chain couples TRBV20-1 to TRBJ2-7; the D gene is possibly TRBD2 (5 bases). Trimming stripped 6 bases from V and 4 bases from J, with 10 bases between. CDR3 size: 11 residues. Germline V gives CDR1 DFQATT, CDR2 SNEGSKA (reference sequence). CDR3 in DNA: TGCAGTGCCCGACGGGGATACGAGCAGTACTTC. Translated: CSARRGYEQYF.

In this sample, this clonotype turned up many times. The CDR3 nucleotides are TGCGCCAGCAGCTTAGCCCAGGGTAGGAAAGCGGACGAGCAGTACTTC. Amino acids: CASSLAQGRKADEQYF. This chain joins TRBV5-1 and TRBJ2-7, with D perhaps assigned TRBD1 or TRBD2 (5 bases each). The CDR3 is made up of 16 amino acids. Germline assignment: CDR1 SGHRS and CDR2 YFSETQ. Trimming removed 2 bases at V and 5 bases at J, with 20 bases between.

The V and J genes are TRBV7-9 and TRBJ2-3; a possible D gene is TRBD1 (6 bases). Trimming pared 2 bases from V and 3 bases from J, leaving 12 bases between. Germline V gene data show CDR1 as SEHNR and CDR2 as FQNEAQ (reference sequence). CDR3 length: 15 amino acids. The chain's CDR3 is CASSLPQGRTDTQYF. In DNA form, the CDR3 reads TGTGCCAGCAGCTTACCACAGGGTAGGACAGATACGCAGTATTTT.

This chain uses TRBV12-3 or TRBV12-4 with TRBJ1-1; D is uncertain. This CDR3 is built from 12 residues. V shed 5 bases and J shed 10 bases, with 14 bases lying between them. The CDR3 loop is CASSPHGERAFF. The CDR3 DNA sequence: TGTGCCAGCAGTCCACATGGTGAGAGAGCTTTCTTT.

The chain carries TRBV7-6 and TRBJ1-2; 7 bases are a match to TRBD1. CDR3 size: 15 residues. J lost 4 bases, V lost 1 base, and 6 bases had no gene match. CDR1 and CDR2 from the germline V gene are SGHVS and FNYEAQ. The CDR3 region is CASSLGDSPTYGYTF. CDR3 coding DNA: TGTGCCAGCAGCTTAGGGGACAGCCCGACCTATGGCTACACCTTC.

This chain links TRBV11-2 with TRBJ2-7; 8 bases match TRBD2. Germline V gene data show CDR1 as SGHAT and CDR2 as FQNNGV. The CDR3 runs to 19 residues. Trimming at V came to 2 bases and at J to 2 bases, leaving 17 bases not matched to a gene. The CDR3 loop is CASSLRVAGHTYTTYEQYF. In DNA, the CDR3 is TGTGCCAGCAGCTTAAGAGTAGCGGGGCACACCTACACTACCTACGAGCAGTACTTC.

This clonotype was seen many times. The rearrangement uses TRBV15 and TRBJ1-5; D call uncertain. The CDR3 covers 16 residues. Germline CDR1 reads LNHNV; CDR2 reads YYDKDF (reference sequence). Trimming removed 3 bases from V and 2 bases from J, with 14 bases in between. CDR3 DNA: TGTGCCACCAGCAGGGTGGAGGGTAAGCGCAATCAGCCCCAGCATTTT. Its translation is CATSRVEGKRNQPQHF.

Ten or more counts support this clonotype. This chain connects TRBV7-2 to TRBJ2-4, with D uncertain. The germline V and J ends were trimmed by 3 bases and 0 bases, with 9 bases remaining between them. The CDR3 length is 15 residues. Germline loops: CDR1 SGHTA, CDR2 FQGNSA. Written as DNA, the CDR3 is TGTGCCAGCAGCTTCAAGGCAATAGCCAAAAACATTCAGTACTTC. Encoded protein: CASSFKAIAKNIQYF.

This chain uses TRBV5-5 with TRBJ2-3, with D perhaps matching TRBD1 or TRBD2 (5 bases each). The CDR3 is made up of 15 amino acids. The V end lost 4 bases, the J end lost 1 base, and 13 bases lay between the germline ends. Germline CDR1 reads SGHKS; CDR2 reads YYEKEE (reference sequence). The CDR3 region has the DNA TGTGCCAGCAGCCCGGGACCCAGCGGCACAGATACGCAGTATTTT. It translates to CASSPGPSGTDTQYF.

This clonotype occurred a few times. The V and J genes are TRBV20-1 and TRBJ2-7, with no clear D. CDR1 is DFQATT and CDR2 is SNEGSKA in the germline V gene (reference sequence). The CDR3 totals 13 residues. The germline V and J ends were trimmed by 6 bases and 6 bases, with 18 bases remaining between them. The CDR3 reads CSAVEIRVREQYF. In nucleotides, the CDR3 is TGCAGTGCGGTGGAAATTAGGGTTCGCGAGCAGTACTTC.

The J gene is TRBJ1-2, the V gene TRBV9; D uncertain. The V end was cut by 8 bases, the J end by 6 bases, with 17 bases between. The germline V gene encodes CDR1 SGDLS and CDR2 YYNGEE. The CDR3 consists of 13 residues. The CDR3 loop reads CASRGGSLNGYTF. Here the CDR3 DNA reads TGTGCCAGTCGGGGAGGGTCACTGAATGGCTACACCTTC.

The chain couples TRBV7-9 to TRBJ2-7; D is possibly TRBD1 (5 bases). V lost 1 base and J lost 4, with 11 bases in between. Germline V gives CDR1 SEHNR, CDR2 FQNEAQ (reference sequence). This CDR3 contains 14 residues. CDR3 in amino acids: CASSLVQGSYEQYF. CDR3 bases: TGTGCCAGCAGCTTAGTTCAGGGAAGTTACGAGCAGTACTTC.

This clonotype was counted a few times. This chain uses TRBV7-8 with TRBJ2-7; 8 bases fit TRBD2. The CDR3 consists of 14 residues. Germline lookup yields CDR1 SGHVS and CDR2 FQNEAQ. The ends lost 5 bases at V and 0 bases at J; junction bases unmatched: 3. CDR3 coding DNA: TGTGCCAGCAGCGTTAGCGGGACCTCCTACGAGCAGTACTTC. Its protein product is CASSVSGTSYEQYF.

In this sample, this clonotype turned up many times. This sequence joins TRBV29-1 and TRBJ2-1; 7 bases align to TRBD2. Losses at the gene ends were 3 bases for V and 3 bases for J; bases not matched to a gene: 8. Germline V lookup: CDR1 SQVTM, CDR2 ANQGSEA. The CDR3 sequence is 15 residues long. As DNA, the CDR3 is TGCAGCGTTGATCTGGGGGGGAGAGGCTACAATGAGCAGTTCTTC. Translation: CSVDLGGRGYNEQFF.

This clonotype has more than one count but fewer than ten. The chain couples TRBV12-3 or TRBV12-4 to TRBJ1-5; weak D call: TRBD1 (5 bases). This CDR3 is 15 amino acids long. Between the trimmed V and J ends, which lost 7 bases and 4 bases, there was a span of 17 bases. The CDR3 sequence is CASTWGGVRNQPQHF. The CDR3 DNA sequence: TGTGCCAGCACCTGGGGGGGTGTAAGGAATCAGCCCCAGCATTTT.

This chain joins TRBV29-1 and TRBJ1-2; 10 nucleotides align to TRBD1. The CDR3 is made up of 15 amino acids. Germline assignment: CDR1 SQVTM and CDR2 ANQGSEA. The junction had 8 bases not matched to a gene; V was cut back by 1 base and J by 6 bases. The CDR3: CSVEAKDRGGHGYTF. In DNA, the CDR3 is TGCAGCGTTGAAGCTAAGGACAGGGGGGGTCATGGCTACACCTTC.

This clonotype has a count of ten or more. V usage is TRBV6-5 and J usage is TRBJ1-2; D is unresolved. CDR3 length: 12 residues. CDR1 MNHEY and CDR2 SVGAGI come from the germline V gene. The ends were cut back, 3 bases at V and 8 bases at J, with 10 bases in the middle. CDR3 amino acids: CASSYNGVGYTF. The CDR3 region has the DNA TGTGCCAGCAGTTATAATGGGGTGGGCTACACCTTC.

The chain has TRBV9 and TRBJ2-1; 11 bases are shared with TRBD2. V was pared by 3 bases and J by 5 bases, with 4 bases of the junction left unmatched. CDR3 length: 15 amino acids. The germline gives CDR1 SGDLS, CDR2 YYNGEE. The CDR3 region is CASSETSGNHNEQFF. CDR3 coding DNA: TGTGCCAGCAGCGAGACTAGCGGGAACCACAATGAGCAGTTCTTC.

In this sample, this clonotype turned up many times. The chain is built from TRBV20-1 and TRBJ1-2; a possible D gene is TRBD1 (5 bases). V gave up 5 bases and J gave up 4 bases, with 14 bases separating them. The CDR3 has 13 amino acids. Germline V CDR1 and CDR2: DFQATT, SNEGSKA (reference sequence). This CDR3 is CSALRQPSYGYTF. As DNA, the CDR3 is TGCAGTGCTCTCCGACAGCCTTCCTATGGCTACACCTTC.

This clonotype was recorded at least ten times. The chain is built from TRBV20-1 and TRBJ2-1; tentatively, D is TRBD2 (6 bases). The CDR3 runs to 15 residues. The V gene lost 6 bases and the J gene lost 4 bases, with 19 bases spanning the gap. Germline V gene sequence: CDR1 DFQATT, CDR2 SNEGSKA (reference sequence). The CDR3 DNA follows: TGCAGTGCCGCAGGACCGGGACTCGAATACAATGAGCAGTTCTTC. Its protein is CSAAGPGLEYNEQFF.

This clonotype was seen only a few times. This rearrangement joins TRBV5-5 to TRBJ2-7, with 10 bases identical to TRBD2. The germline V gene encodes CDR1 SGHKS and CDR2 YYEKEE (reference sequence). The V segment lost 2 bases and the J segment 0 bases; nucleotides outside the gene matches: 2. The CDR3 has 15 amino acids. The CDR3 DNA reads as TGTGCCAGCAGCTTCGGACTAGCGGACTCCTACGAGCAGTACTTC. Its protein is CASSFGLADSYEQYF.

The gene calls are TRBV12-3 or TRBV12-4 and TRBJ2-7; 8 bases are shared with TRBD1. The CDR3 length is 15 residues. V lost 7 bases to trimming and J lost 7 bases; unmatched junction nucleotides: 15. The CDR3 protein is CASTPGVRGQREQYF. The CDR3 bases are TGTGCCAGCACCCCGGGCGTCAGGGGGCAAAGAGAGCAGTACTTC.

This sequence joins TRBV10-1 and TRBJ2-1; D call uncertain. The CDR3 loop spans 13 amino acids. Germline assignment: CDR1 WNHNN and CDR2 SYGVQD (reference sequence). The V end was cut by 4 bases, the J end by 8 bases, with 12 bases between. The CDR3 DNA reads as TGCGCCAGCAGTGGGGATACATTGGATGAGCAGTTCTTC. Translated: CASSGDTLDEQFF.